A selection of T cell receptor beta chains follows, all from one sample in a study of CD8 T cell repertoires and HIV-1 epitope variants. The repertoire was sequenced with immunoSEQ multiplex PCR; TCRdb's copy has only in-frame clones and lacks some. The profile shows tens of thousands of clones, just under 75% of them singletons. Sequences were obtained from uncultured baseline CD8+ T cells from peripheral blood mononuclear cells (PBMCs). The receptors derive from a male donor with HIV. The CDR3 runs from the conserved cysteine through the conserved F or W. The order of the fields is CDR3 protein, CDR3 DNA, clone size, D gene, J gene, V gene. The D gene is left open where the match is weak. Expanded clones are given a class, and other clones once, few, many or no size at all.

CSAKQGDTQYF,TGCAGTGCTAAACAGGGGGATACGCAGTATTTT,few,TRBD1,TRBJ2-3,TRBV20-1
CASSLFGQGREQFF,TGTGCCAGCAGTTTATTCGGACAGGGACGGGAGCAGTTCTTC,once,TRBD1,TRBJ2-1,TRBV28
CASSVTGTDGGYTF,TGCGCCAGCAGCGTAACTGGGACGGATGGAGGCTACACCTTC,once,.,TRBJ1-2,TRBV5-1
CSVEGSGDTQYF,TGCAGCGTTGAGGGGAGTGGGGATACGCAGTATTTT,.,.,TRBJ2-3,TRBV29-1
CASSLSNSNQPQHF,TGTGCCAGCAGCTTAAGTAATAGCAATCAGCCCCAGCATTTT,few,.,TRBJ1-5,TRBV7-2
CASSLGDRFSPQHF,TGTGCCAGCTCGTTAGGGGACCGCTTTTCACCCCAGCATTTT,.,.,TRBJ1-5,TRBV18
CASSVTGLREKLFF,TGTGCCAGCAGCGTGACAGGTTTAAGGGAAAAACTGTTTTTT,.,.,TRBJ1-4,TRBV9
CASSLPRAMGGEQYF,TGTGCCAGCAGCCTACCTAGGGCTATGGGAGGCGAGCAGTACTTC,.,.,TRBJ2-7,TRBV7-8
CASSLERRFESPLHF,TGTGCCAGCAGCTTGGAGAGAAGATTTGAATCACCCCTCCACTTT,.,.,TRBJ1-6,TRBV5-4
CASSTQGARNTGELFF,TGTGCCAGTAGTACGCAGGGGGCTCGGAACACCGGGGAGCTGTTTTTT,.,TRBD1,TRBJ2-2,TRBV19
CASSPPGVDTQYF,TGTGCCAGCTCACCCCCGGGAGTTGATACGCAGTATTTT,.,.,TRBJ2-3,TRBV18
CASILNEGSTDTQYF,TGTGCCAGCATATTGAACGAAGGGAGCACAGATACGCAGTATTTT,.,.,TRBJ2-3,TRBV2
CASSLRIGSNEKLFF,TGTGCCAGCAGTTTAAGGATAGGGTCTAATGAAAAACTGTTTTTT,.,.,TRBJ1-4,TRBV27
CASSLRRGGRYEQYF,TGTGCCAGCAGTTTACGTCGGGGGGGCAGGTACGAGCAGTACTTC,few,TRBD2,TRBJ2-7,TRBV27
CASSYSGGRETQYF,TGTGCCAGCAGTTACTCTGGGGGCCGGGAGACCCAGTACTTC,.,.,TRBJ2-5,TRBV6-5
CATSREVNGPYEQYF,TGTGCCACCAGCAGAGAGGTGAACGGTCCCTACGAGCAGTACTTC,.,.,TRBJ2-7,TRBV15
CASSPRVEQRGSYTF,TGTGCCAGCTCACCACGGGTGGAACAGAGAGGTAGCTACACCTTC,.,.,TRBJ1-2,TRBV18